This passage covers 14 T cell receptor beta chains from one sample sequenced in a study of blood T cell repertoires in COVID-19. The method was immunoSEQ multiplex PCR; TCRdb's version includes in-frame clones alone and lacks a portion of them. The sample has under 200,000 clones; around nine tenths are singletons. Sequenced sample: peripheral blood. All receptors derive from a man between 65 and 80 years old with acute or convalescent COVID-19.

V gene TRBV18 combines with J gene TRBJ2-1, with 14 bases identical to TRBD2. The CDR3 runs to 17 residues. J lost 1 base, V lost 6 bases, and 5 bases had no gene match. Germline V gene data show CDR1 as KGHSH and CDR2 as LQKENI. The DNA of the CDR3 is TGTGCCAGCTCCCCGGGACTAGCGGGAGCATCCTACAATGAGCAGTTCTTC. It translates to CASSPGLAGASYNEQFF.

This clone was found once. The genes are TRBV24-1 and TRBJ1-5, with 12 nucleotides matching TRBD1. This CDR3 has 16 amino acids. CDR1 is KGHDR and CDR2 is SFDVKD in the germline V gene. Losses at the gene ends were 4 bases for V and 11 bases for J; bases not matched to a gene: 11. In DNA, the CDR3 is TGTGCCACCAGTGAGTCCGGGACAGGGGGCCCTTCGGCCCAGCATTTT. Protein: CATSESGTGGPSAQHF.

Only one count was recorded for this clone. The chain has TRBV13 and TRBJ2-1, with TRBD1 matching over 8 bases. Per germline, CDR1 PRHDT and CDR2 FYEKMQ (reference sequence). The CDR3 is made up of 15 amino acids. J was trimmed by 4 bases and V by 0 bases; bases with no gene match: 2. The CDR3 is CASSLGGQGYNEQFF. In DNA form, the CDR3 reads TGTGCCAGCAGCTTAGGAGGACAGGGTTACAATGAGCAGTTCTTC.

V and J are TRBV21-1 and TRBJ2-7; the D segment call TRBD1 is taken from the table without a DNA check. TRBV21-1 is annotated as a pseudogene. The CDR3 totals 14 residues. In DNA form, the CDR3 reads TGTGCCAGCCCCCCAACAGTCAGCTCCTACGAGCAGTACTTC. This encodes CASPPTVSSYEQYF.

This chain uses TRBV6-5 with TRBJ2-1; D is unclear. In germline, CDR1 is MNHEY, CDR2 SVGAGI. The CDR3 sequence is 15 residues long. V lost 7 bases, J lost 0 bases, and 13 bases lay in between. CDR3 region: CASTLLTSSYNEQFF. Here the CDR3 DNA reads TGTGCCAGCACCCTGCTTACCAGCTCCTACAATGAGCAGTTCTTC.

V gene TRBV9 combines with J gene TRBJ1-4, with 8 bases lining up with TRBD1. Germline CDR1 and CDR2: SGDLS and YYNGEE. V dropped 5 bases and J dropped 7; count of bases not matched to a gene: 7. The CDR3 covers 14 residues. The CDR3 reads CASSPGGTGEKLFF. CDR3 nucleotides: TGTGCCAGCAGTCCGGGTGGGACAGGTGAAAAACTGTTTTTT.

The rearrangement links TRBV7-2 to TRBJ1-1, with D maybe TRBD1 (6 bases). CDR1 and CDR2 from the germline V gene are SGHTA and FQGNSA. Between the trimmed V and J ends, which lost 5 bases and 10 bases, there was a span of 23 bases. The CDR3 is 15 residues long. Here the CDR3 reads CASSPNRGGLGRAFF. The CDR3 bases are TGTGCCAGCAGCCCCAATAGGGGGGGGTTGGGTAGAGCTTTCTTT.

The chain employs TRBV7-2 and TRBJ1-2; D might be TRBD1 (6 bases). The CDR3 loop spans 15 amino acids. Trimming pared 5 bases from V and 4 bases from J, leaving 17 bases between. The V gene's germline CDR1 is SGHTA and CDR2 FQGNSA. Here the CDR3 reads CASSPTGTLPYGYTF. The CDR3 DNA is TGTGCCAGCAGCCCGACCGGGACACTACCCTATGGCTACACCTTC.

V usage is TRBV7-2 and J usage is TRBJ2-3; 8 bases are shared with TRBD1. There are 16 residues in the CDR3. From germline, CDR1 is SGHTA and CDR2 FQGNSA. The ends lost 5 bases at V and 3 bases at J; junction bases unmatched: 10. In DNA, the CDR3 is TGTGCCAGCAGCAACCGACAGGGGACGGGGACAGATACGCAGTATTTT. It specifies CASSNRQGTGTDTQYF. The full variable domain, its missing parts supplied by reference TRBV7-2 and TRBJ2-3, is GAGVSQSPSNKVTEKGKDVELRCDPISGHTALYWYRQSLGQGLEFLIYFQGNSAPDKSGLPSDRFSAERTGGSVSTLTIQRTQQEDSAVYLCASSNRQGTGTDTQYFGPGTRLTVL.

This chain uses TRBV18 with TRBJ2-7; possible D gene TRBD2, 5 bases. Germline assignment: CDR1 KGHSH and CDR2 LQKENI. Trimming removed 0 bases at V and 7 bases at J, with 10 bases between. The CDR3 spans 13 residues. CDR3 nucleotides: TGTGCCAGCTCACCACCCGGGGTGAAGGAGCAGTACTTC. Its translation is CASSPPGVKEQYF. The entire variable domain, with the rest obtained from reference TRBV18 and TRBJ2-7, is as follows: NAGVMQNPRHLVRRRGQEARLRCSPMKGHSHVYWYRQLPEEGLKFMVYLQKENIIDESGMPKERFSAEFPKEGPSILRIQQVVRGDSAAYFCASSPPGVKEQYFGPGTRLTVT.

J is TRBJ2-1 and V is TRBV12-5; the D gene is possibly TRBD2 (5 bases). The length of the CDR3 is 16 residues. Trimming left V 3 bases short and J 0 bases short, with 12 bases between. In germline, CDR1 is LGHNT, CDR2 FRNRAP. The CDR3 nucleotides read TGTGCTAGTGGTTTCTCGCTGGGGAGCTCCTACAATGAGCAGTTCTTC. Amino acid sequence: CASGFSLGSSYNEQFF.

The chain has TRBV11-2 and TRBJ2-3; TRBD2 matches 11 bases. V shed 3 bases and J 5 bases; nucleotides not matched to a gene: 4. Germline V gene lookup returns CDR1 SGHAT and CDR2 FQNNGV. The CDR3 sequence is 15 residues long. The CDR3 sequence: CASSFTSGGGDTQYF. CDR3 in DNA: TGTGCCAGCAGCTTCACTAGCGGGGGAGGAGATACGCAGTATTTT.

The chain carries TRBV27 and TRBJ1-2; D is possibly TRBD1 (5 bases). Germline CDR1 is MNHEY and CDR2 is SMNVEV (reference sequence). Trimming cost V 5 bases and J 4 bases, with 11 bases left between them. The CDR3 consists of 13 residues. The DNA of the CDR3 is TGTGCCAGCAGTCAAGGACAAACCTATGGCTACACCTTC. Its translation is CASSQGQTYGYTF.

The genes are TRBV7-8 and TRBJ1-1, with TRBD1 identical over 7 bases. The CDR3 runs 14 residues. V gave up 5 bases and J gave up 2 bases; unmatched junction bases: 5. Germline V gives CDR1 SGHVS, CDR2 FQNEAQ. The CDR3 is CASSLWTGNTEAFF. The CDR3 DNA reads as TGTGCCAGCAGCCTTTGGACAGGAAACACTGAAGCTTTCTTT.